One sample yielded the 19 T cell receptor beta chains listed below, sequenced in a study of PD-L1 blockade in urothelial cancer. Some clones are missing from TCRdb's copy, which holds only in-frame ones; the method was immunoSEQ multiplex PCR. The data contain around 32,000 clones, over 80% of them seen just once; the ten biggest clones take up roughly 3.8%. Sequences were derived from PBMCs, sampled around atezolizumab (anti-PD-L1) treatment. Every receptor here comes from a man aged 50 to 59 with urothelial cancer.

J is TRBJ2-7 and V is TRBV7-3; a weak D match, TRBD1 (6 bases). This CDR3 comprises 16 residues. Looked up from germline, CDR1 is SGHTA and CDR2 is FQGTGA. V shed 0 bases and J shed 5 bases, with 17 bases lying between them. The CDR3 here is CASSLTPGHVGHEQYF. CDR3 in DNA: TGTGCCAGCAGCTTAACCCCGGGACACGTTGGCCACGAGCAGTACTTC.

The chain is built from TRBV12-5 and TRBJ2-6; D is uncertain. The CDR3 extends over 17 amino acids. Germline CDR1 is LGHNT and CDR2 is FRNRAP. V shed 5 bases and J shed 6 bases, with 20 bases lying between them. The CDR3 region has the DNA TGTGCTAGTGGTCCCCAGGCCCCAGGCTTTGTGGCCAACGTCCTGACTTTC. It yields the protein CASGPQAPGFVANVLTF.

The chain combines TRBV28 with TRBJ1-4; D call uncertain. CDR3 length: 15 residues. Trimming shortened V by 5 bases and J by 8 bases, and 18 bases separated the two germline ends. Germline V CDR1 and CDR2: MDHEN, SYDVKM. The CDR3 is CASSPTLQTKEKLFF. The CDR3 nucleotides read TGTGCCAGCAGTCCCACTCTGCAAACGAAAGAAAAACTGTTTTTT. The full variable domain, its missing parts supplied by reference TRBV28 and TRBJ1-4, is DVKVTQSSRYLVKRTGEKVFLECVQDMDHENMFWYRQDPGLGLRLIYFSYDVKMKEKGDIPEGYSVSREKKERFSLILESASTNQTSMYLCASSPTLQTKEKLFFGSGTQLSVL.

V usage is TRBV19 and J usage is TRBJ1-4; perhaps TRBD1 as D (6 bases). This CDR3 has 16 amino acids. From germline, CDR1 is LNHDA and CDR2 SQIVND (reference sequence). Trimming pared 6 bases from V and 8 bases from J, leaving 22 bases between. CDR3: CASSSKRGSLGEKLFF. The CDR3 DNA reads TGTGCCAGTAGCTCCAAAAGGGGGAGCCTAGGGGAAAAACTGTTTTTT.

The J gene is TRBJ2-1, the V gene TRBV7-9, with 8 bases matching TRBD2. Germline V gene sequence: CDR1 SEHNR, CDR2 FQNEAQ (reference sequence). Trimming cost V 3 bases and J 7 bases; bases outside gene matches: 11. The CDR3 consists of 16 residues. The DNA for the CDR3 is TGTGCCAGCAGCTTTAAAGCGGGAGAGGCCATGAATGAGCAGTTCTTC. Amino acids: CASSFKAGEAMNEQFF.

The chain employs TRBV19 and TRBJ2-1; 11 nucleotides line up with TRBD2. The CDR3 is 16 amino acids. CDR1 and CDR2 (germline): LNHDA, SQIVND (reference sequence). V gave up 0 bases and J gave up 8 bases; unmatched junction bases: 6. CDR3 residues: CASSIEETSGIDEQFF. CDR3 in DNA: TGTGCCAGTAGTATAGAGGAGACTAGCGGGATTGATGAGCAGTTCTTC.

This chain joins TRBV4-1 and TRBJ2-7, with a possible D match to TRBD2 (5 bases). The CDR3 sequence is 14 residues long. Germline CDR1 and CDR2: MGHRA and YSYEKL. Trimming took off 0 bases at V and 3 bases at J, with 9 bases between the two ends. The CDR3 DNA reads TGCGCCAGCAGCCAAGACGCAGAGGGCTACGAGCAGTACTTC. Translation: CASSQDAEGYEQYF.

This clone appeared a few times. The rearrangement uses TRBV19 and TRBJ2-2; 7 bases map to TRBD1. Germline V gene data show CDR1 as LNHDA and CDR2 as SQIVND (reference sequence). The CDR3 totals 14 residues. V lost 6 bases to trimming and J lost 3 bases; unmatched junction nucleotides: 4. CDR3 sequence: CASRPTGDTGELFF. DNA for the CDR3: TGTGCCAGTAGACCAACAGGGGACACCGGGGAGCTGTTTTTT. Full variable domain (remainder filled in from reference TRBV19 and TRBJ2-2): DGGITQSPKYLFRKEGQNVTLSCEQNLNHDAMYWYRQDPGQGLRLIYYSQIVNDFQKGDIAEGYSVSREKKESFPLTVTSAQKNPTAFYLCASRPTGDTGELFFGEGSRLTVL.

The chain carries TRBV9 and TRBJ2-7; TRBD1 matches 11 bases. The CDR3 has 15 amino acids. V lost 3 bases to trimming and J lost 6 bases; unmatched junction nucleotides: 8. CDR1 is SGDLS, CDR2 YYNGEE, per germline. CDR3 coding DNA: TGTGCCAGCAGCGCCGGGACAGGGGGTATGTTCGAGCAGTACTTC. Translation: CASSAGTGGMFEQYF.

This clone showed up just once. The CDR3 sequence: CASTGQGVGEQFF. DNA of the CDR3: TGTGCCAGCACGGGACAGGGGGTTGGTGAGCAGTTCTTC. J is TRBJ2-1 and V is TRBV2; 11 bases fit TRBD1. V shed 7 bases, J shed 9 bases, and the junction held 5 bases outside the gene matches. This CDR3 region has 13 residues. Per germline, CDR1 SNHLY and CDR2 FYNNEI.

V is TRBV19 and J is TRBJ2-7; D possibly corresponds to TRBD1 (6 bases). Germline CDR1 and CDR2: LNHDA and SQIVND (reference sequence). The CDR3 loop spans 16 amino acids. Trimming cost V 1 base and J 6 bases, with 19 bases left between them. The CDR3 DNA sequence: TGTGCCAGTAGTATAGCCCAAGGGGGTCAAGTCCCCGAGCAGTACTTC. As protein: CASSIAQGGQVPEQYF.

The CDR3 DNA follows: TGCAGCGTTCTCGGCTACACCTTC. It codes for CSVLGYTF. The gene calls are TRBV29-1 and TRBJ1-2; D is ambiguous. Germline values: CDR1 SQVTM, CDR2 ANQGSEA. The germline V and J ends were trimmed by 5 bases and 8 bases, with 3 bases remaining between them. The CDR3 spans 8 residues. The full variable domain, completed using reference TRBV29-1 and TRBJ1-2, is SAVISQKPSRDICQRGTSLTIQCQVDSQVTMMFWYRQQPGQSLTLIATANQGSEATYESGFVIDKFPISRPNLTFSTLTVSNMSPEDSSIYLCSVLGYTFGSGTRLTVV.

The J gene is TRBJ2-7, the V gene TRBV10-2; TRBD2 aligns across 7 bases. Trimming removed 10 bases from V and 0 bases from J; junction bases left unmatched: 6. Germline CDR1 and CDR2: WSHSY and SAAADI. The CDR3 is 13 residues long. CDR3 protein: CAIREGDSYEQYF. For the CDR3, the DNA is TGCGCCATAAGGGAGGGCGACTCCTACGAGCAGTACTTC.

CDR3 nucleotide sequence: TGCAGCGTTGATTGGCAGGGGGACTCCTCCTACGAGCAGTACTTC. Translation gives CSVDWQGDSSYEQYF. The chain couples TRBV29-1 to TRBJ2-7; possibly TRBD1 for D (7 bases). The CDR3 consists of 15 residues. Trimming removed 3 bases from V and 0 bases from J, with 15 bases in between. Germline values: CDR1 SQVTM, CDR2 ANQGSEA.

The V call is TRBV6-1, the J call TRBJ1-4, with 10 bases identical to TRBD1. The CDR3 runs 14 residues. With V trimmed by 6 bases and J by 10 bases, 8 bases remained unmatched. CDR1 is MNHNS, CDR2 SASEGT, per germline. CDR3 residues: CASSSGTGVGKLFF. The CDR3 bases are TGTGCCAGCAGCTCCGGGACAGGGGTAGGAAAACTGTTTTTT.

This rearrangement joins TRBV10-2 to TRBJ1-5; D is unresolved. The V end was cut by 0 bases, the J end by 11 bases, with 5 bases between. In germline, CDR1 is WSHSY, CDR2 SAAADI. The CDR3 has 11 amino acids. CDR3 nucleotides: TGCGCCAGCAGTGAGTCCGGGGCCCAGCATTTT. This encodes CASSESGAQHF.

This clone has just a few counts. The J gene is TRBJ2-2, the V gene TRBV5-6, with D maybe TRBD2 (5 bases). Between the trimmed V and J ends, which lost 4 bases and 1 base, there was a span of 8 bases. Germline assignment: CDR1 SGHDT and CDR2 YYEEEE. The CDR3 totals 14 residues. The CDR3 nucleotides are TGTGCCAGCAGCCCGGACTGGAACACCGGGGAGCTGTTTTTT. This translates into CASSPDWNTGELFF.

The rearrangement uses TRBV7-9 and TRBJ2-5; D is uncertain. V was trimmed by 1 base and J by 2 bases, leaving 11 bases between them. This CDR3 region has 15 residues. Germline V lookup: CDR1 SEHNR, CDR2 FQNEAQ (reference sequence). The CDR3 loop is CASSLGRKPQETQYF. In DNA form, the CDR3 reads TGTGCCAGCAGCTTAGGTAGAAAACCTCAAGAGACCCAGTACTTC.

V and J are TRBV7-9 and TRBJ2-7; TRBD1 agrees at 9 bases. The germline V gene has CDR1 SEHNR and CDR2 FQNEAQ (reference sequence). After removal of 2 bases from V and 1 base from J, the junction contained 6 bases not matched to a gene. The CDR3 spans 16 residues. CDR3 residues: CASSLTGTGPSYEQYF. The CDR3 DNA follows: TGTGCCAGCAGCTTAACAGGGACAGGGCCTTCCTACGAGCAGTACTTC.